These T cell receptor beta chains were read from a single sample in a study of siplizumab effects on memory and regulatory T cells. Some clones are missing from TCRdb's copy, which holds only in-frame ones; the method was immunoSEQ multiplex PCR. The table shows around 72,000 clones, with about 89% occurring only once. Source material: CD8+ T cells sorted from blood. The receptors were gathered from a human donor in good health. Each CDR3 is given with its conserved first and last residue. A D gene is named only where the DNA matches it firmly. Clone size, where shown, is once, few, many, or a class for clones that have expanded.

>.|TRBJ2-1|TRBV10-2|.
TGCGCCAGCGATACTGTCGGCGGAGGGGGTAATGAGCAGTTCTTC
CASDTVGGGGNEQFF
>.|TRBJ2-1|TRBV7-8|.
TGTGCCAGCAGGGAACTAACTAGAAGCACAAGGAAGGCCTACAATGAGCAGTTCTTC
CASRELTRSTRKAYNEQFF
>.|TRBJ1-1|TRBV5-5|.
TGTGCCAGCAGCTTACTCTACTTGGACACTGAAGCTTTCTTT
CASSLLYLDTEAFF
>.|TRBJ1-2|TRBV6-5|.
TGTGCCAGCAGTCTACCCGGGGTGGGCTATGGCTACACCTTC
CASSLPGVGYGYTF
>TRBD2|TRBJ2-5|TRBV27|.
TGTGCCAGCAGTCCGGGACTAGCGGAACAAGAGACCCAGTACTTC
CASSPGLAEQETQYF
>.|TRBJ2-3|TRBV10-3|once
TGTGCCATCAGTGAGTCGGCTAGAGGGCGGGGAGATACGCAGTATTTT
CAISESARGRGDTQYF
>.|TRBJ1-1|TRBV29-1|.
TGCAGCGTTGAAGGGGTAGGCACTGAAGCTTTCTTT
CSVEGVGTEAFF
>.|TRBJ2-7|TRBV2|.
TGTGCCAGCAGTACCGGGACAAACGAGCAGTACTTC
CASSTGTNEQYF
>TRBD1|TRBJ1-2|TRBV6-1|few
TGTGCCAGCAGTGAACCGACAGGGTCCCATGGCTACACCTTC
CASSEPTGSHGYTF
>TRBD1|TRBJ2-7|TRBV5-6|.
TGTGCCAGCAGCTTACCGGGACAGGGTCAGCACGAGCAGTACTTC
CASSLPGQGQHEQYF
>.|TRBJ1-2|TRBV5-1|.
TGCGCCAGCAGCTTAGGGGCGACTAACTATGGCTACACCTTC
CASSLGATNYGYTF
>.|TRBJ1-2|TRBV7-6|.
TGTGCCAGCAGCTTATCGGGCAGGGTATCCCTTTATGGCTACACCTTC
CASSLSGRVSLYGYTF
>.|TRBJ1-2|TRBV7-9|.
TGTGCCAGCACTCCCCGCTACACCTTC
CASTPRYTF
>.|TRBJ2-5|TRBV7-7|.
TGTGCCAGCAGCTTACTATCCAGCGGGTTTCCCCAAGAGACCCAGTACTTC
CASSLLSSGFPQETQYF
>.|TRBJ1-4|TRBV6-1|.
TGTGCCAGCAGTGACTTCACCACAACTAATGAAAAACTGTTTTTT
CASSDFTTTNEKLFF
>TRBD2|TRBJ2-1|TRBV5-1|.
TGCGCCAGCAGCCCTGACGGGGGGGCTAATGAGCAGTTCTTC
CASSPDGGANEQFF
>.|TRBJ2-2|TRBV29-1|.
TGCAGCGTTGCTGGACAGTCCGGGGAGCTGTTTTTT
CSVAGQSGELFF
>.|TRBJ1-5|TRBV6-1|.
TGTGCCAGCAGTATAGGAATAACCAGAGATTTT
CASSIGITRDF
>.|TRBJ1-2|TRBV7-6|.
TGTGCCAGCAGCTTAGCCGGGGGCGGGGGTGGCTACACCTTC
CASSLAGGGGGYTF
>TRBD2|TRBJ2-3|TRBV2|.
TGTGCCAGCGCCCAGACTAGCGGGAGAACCACAGATACGCAGTATTTT
CASAQTSGRTTDTQYF
>TRBD1|TRBJ1-1|TRBV27|.
TGTGCCAGCAGTTTAGTGGGGGACAGGAAGTTTTCGGCTGAAGCTTTCTTT
CASSLVGDRKFSAEAFF
>.|TRBJ2-1|TRBV4-1|.
TGCGCCAGCAGCCAAGTCCTCGGGCCGGACTCTCTTAATGAGCAGTTCTTC
CASSQVLGPDSLNEQFF
>TRBD1|TRBJ2-7|TRBV6-1|.
TGTGCCAGCAGGCCGGGACAGGGCTCCTACGAGCAGTACTTC
CASRPGQGSYEQYF
>TRBD1|TRBJ1-2|TRBV4-1|once
TGCGCCAGCAGCCATCTCCAGGGGGCCTTAAACTATGGCTACACCTTC
CASSHLQGALNYGYTF
>TRBD2|TRBJ2-7|TRBV7-6|.
TGTGCCAGCAGCTTAGAGTATAGCGGGACCCCCTACGAGCAGTACTTC
CASSLEYSGTPYEQYF
>TRBD2|TRBJ2-3|TRBV5-1|.
TGCGCCAGCAGCTTGTTTAGCGGGAGTACAGATACGCAGTATTTT
CASSLFSGSTDTQYF
>.|TRBJ2-2|TRBV5-4|.
TGTGCCAGCAGCTTGGGATGGCTTAACACCGGGGAGCTGTTTTTT
CASSLGWLNTGELFF
>TRBD1|TRBJ1-2|TRBV2|.
TGTGCCAGCAGTGAATGGGACAGCCCCTATGGCTACACCTTC
CASSEWDSPYGYTF
>.|TRBJ1-1|TRBV9|.
TGTGCCAGCAGCCCTGGGACCCTGAACACTGAAGCTTTCTTT
CASSPGTLNTEAFF
>.|TRBJ1-5|TRBV19|few
TGTGCCAGTAGTATTGCGAGGGCCACTCAGCCCCAGCATTTT
CASSIARATQPQHF
>TRBD1|TRBJ2-5|TRBV7-9|.
TGTGCCAGCAGCTTCATGCAGGGGGCTCAGACCCAGTACTTC
CASSFMQGAQTQYF
>.|TRBJ2-3|TRBV11-2|.
TGTGCCAGCAGCTTAGTCACCACAGATACGCAGTATTTT
CASSLVTTDTQYF
>.|TRBJ2-7|TRBV6-1|.
TGTGCCAGCAGTGAATTCCTCTACGAGCAGTACTTC
CASSEFLYEQYF
>.|TRBJ1-2|TRBV2|.
TGTGCCAGCAGTTTATCGCGCGGGTTGCTGAATGGCTACACCTTC
CASSLSRGLLNGYTF
>.|TRBJ2-7|TRBV6-5|.
TGTGCCAGCAGTTTCGCGGGGGAGCAGTACTTC
CASSFAGEQYF
>.|TRBJ1-1|TRBV4-1|.
TGCGCCAGCAGCCAAGGGCCTAACACTGAAGCTTTCTTT
CASSQGPNTEAFF
>.|TRBJ2-5|TRBV7-9|.
TGTGCCAGCAGCCCCCGTGAAGGCCAAGAGACCCAGTACTTC
CASSPREGQETQYF
>TRBD1|TRBJ1-5|TRBV5-1|.
TGCGCCAGCAGCTTGGAGACAGGGGGCGGTCAGCCCCAGCATTTT
CASSLETGGGQPQHF
>.|TRBJ2-5|TRBV5-6|few
TGTGCCAGCAGCTTGGGGAATTCAGAGACCCAGTACTTC
CASSLGNSETQYF
>.|TRBJ1-1|TRBV9|.
TGTGCCAGCAGCGTAGGGGCTTCGAACACTGAAGCTTTCTTT
CASSVGASNTEAFF
>.|TRBJ1-2|TRBV9|.
TGTGCCAGCAGCGTAGTGCTCTGGAGCCCCTATGGCTACACCTTC
CASSVVLWSPYGYTF
>.|TRBJ2-5|TRBV4-1|.
TGCGCCAGCAGCCAAGATCCGGCCTGGGAGACCCAGTACTTC
CASSQDPAWETQYF
>TRBD2|TRBJ2-7|TRBV13|.
TGTGCCAGCAGCTTAGGGTCTAGCGGGTACTACGAGCAGTACTTC
CASSLGSSGYYEQYF
>TRBD2|TRBJ2-2|TRBV5-6|once
TGTGCCAGCAGCTTGGTACTAGCGGGGGCTCAGAACACCGGGGAGCTGTTTTTT
CASSLVLAGAQNTGELFF
>.|TRBJ2-7|TRBV28|.
TGTGCCAGCAGTTTTAGGGGGATTTCCTCCTACGAGCAGTACTTC
CASSFRGISSYEQYF
>.|TRBJ2-7|TRBV5-1|once
TGCGCCAGCAGCTTGATGGGGGAGAGCGAGCAGTACTTC
CASSLMGESEQYF
>.|TRBJ2-3|TRBV6-5|.
TGTGCCAGCAAAGGGGATGAAAGCACAGATACGCAGTATTTT
CASKGDESTDTQYF
>TRBD1|TRBJ1-1|TRBV6-6|.
TGTGCCAGCAGTTACGGGGATCAGGGGGCGGGCACTGAAGCTTTCTTT
CASSYGDQGAGTEAFF
>.|TRBJ1-2|TRBV29-1|.
TGCAGCGTTGAAGATAGTGCAGGCTACACCTTC
CSVEDSAGYTF
>TRBD2|TRBJ2-1|TRBV19|.
TGTGCCAGTAGTAGGACTAGCGGGAGGTTGGATGAGCAGTTCTTC
CASSRTSGRLDEQFF
>.|TRBJ2-1|TRBV19|.
TGTGCCAGTAGTATAACTCCGGTAGGCAATGAGCAGTTCTTC
CASSITPVGNEQFF
>TRBD1|TRBJ2-7|TRBV7-9|.
TGTGCCAGCAGCTCCGGGACAGGGGTTGACGAGCAGTACTTC
CASSSGTGVDEQYF